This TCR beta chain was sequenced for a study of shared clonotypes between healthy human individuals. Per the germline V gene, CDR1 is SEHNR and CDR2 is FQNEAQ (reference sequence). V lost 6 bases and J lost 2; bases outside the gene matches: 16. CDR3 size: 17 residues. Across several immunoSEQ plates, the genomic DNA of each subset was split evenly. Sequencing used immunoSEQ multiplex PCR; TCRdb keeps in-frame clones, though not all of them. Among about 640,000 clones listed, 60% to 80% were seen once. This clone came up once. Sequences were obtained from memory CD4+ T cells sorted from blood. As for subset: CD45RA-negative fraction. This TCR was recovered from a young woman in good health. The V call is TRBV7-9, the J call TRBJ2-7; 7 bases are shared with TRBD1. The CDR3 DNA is TGTGCCAGCAGGAGAGGGACAGTCAGAAATTTAACCTACGAGCAGTACTTC. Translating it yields CASRRGTVRNLTYEQYF.